This T cell receptor (beta chain) was identified during a study of CD8+ T cells in alopecia areata. Overall study: Skin grafts from approximately 6-12-month-old C3H/HeJ donors with spontaneous alopecia were placed on approximately 7-11-week-old female C3H/HeJ mice. Study outcomes and limitations: TCR sharing was clearer in mice than between patients, perhaps partly owing to patient HLA diversity. Higher clonality was seen in lesional scalp than in normal scalp, especially in alopecia totalis/universalis.

CDR3 length equals 14 residues. Germline lookup yields CDR1 SGHSA and CDR2 FRNQAP. The V and J ends lost 1 base and 0 bases respectively, with 6 bases between them. This clone was detected many times. The target antigen is unknown. Mouse names are used for the genes. The read gets to within 4 residues of the CDR3 end, and the germline J gene fills in the rest. It was cDNA, reverse transcribed from extracted RNA, that served as the sequencing template. Method: immunoSEQ multiplex PCR; TCRdb's copy keeps in-frame clones and lacks some. The repertoire consists of 290,000 or so clones, none detected only once. On the basis of CD4, CD8alpha, NKG2D, NKG2ACE and other markers, pooled cutaneous lymph node cells were sorted.

Sequenced sample: CD4+ T cells sorted from a lymph node. This sequence joins TRBV16 and TRBJ1-1; D is perhaps TRBD1 (6 bases). This TCR was sampled from a C3H/HeJ mouse with alopecia areata. The mouse strain carries the MHC haplotype H2-k. This CDR3 is CASSLGTANTEVFF. The CDR3 bases that were read are TGTGCAAGCAGCTTAGGGACAGCAAACACA.